This T cell receptor beta chain came from a study of identical twins. Study-wide points: In monozygotic twins, models underestimated the sharing of out-of-frame TCR alpha.

TCRdb fed the 5' RACE reads into MiXCR, producing one record per CDR3 protein. The repertoire holds some 600,000 distinct CDR3 sequences, with 7.1% as singletons. This clonotype was counted only a few times. The target antigen is unknown. The data were also submitted as part of a second study, on yellow fever vaccine responses in identical twins.

The sequence was obtained from a woman aged 18-29 years in good health. Material for sequencing was PBMCs.

This CDR3 is CASSLGTGFGYTF. The CDR3 nucleotides read TGTGCCAGCAGTCTAGGGACAGGTTTCGGCTACACCTTC. This chain joins TRBV28 and TRBJ1-2; 8 bases align to TRBD1. V lost 5 bases and J lost 8; bases outside the gene matches: 7. The germline CDR1 and CDR2 sequences are MDHEN and SYDVKM. This CDR3 is built from 13 residues.